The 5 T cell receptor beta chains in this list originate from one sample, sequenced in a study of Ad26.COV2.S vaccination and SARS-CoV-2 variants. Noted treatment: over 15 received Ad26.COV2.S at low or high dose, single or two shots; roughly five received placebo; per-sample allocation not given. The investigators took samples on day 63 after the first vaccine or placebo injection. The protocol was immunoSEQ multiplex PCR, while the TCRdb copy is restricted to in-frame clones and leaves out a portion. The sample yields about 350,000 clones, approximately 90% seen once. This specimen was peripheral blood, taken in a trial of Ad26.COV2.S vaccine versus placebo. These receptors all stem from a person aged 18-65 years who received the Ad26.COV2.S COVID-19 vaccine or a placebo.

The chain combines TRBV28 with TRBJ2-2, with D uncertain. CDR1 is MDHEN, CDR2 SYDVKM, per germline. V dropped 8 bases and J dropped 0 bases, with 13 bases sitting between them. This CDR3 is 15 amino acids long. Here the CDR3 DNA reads TGTGCCAGCTTACGACGAGCCGCGAACACCGGGGAGCTGTTTTTT. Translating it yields CASLRRAANTGELFF.

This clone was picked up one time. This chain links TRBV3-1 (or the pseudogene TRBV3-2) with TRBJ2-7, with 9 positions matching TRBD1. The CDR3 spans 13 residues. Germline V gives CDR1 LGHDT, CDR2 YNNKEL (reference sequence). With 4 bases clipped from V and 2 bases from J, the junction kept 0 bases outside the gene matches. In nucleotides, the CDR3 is TGTGCCAGCAGCCGACAGGGGGCCTACGAGCAGTACTTC. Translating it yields CASSRQGAYEQYF.

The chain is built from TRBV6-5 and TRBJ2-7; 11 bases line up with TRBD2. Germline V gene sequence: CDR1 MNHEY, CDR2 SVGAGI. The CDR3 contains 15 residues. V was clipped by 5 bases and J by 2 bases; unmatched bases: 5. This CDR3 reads CASSRRTSGPYEQYF. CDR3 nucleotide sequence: TGTGCCAGCAGTCGTCGGACTAGCGGGCCCTACGAGCAGTACTTC.

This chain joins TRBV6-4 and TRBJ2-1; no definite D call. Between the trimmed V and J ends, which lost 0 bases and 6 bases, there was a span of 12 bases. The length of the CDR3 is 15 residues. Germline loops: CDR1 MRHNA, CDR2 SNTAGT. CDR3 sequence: CASSDSNDGFNEQFF. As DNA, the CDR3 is TGTGCCAGCAGTGACTCGAATGACGGATTCAATGAGCAGTTCTTC.

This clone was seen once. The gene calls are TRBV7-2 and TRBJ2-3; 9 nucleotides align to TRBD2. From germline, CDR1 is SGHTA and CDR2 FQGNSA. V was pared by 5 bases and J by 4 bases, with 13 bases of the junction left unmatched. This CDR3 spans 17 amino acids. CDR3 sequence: CASSGGVGGRAADTQYF. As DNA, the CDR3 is TGTGCCAGCAGCGGGGGGGTTGGCGGGAGGGCCGCAGATACGCAGTATTTT.